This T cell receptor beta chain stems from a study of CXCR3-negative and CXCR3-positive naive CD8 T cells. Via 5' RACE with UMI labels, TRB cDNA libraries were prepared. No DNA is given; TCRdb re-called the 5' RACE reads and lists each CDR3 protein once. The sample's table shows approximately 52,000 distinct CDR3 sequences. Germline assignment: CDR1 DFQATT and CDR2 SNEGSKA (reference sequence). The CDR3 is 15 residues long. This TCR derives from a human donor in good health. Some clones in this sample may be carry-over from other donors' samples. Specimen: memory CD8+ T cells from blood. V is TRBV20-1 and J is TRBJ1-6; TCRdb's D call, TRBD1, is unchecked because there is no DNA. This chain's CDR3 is CSASDYRGDNSPLHF.